This T cell receptor beta chain was recorded in a study of blood T cell repertoires in COVID-19. Study in general: Samples of COVID-19 (acute and convalescent) were obtained from the United States, Italy and Spain. Nucleic acid was either cDNA or gDNA, and it came from T cells, B-cell-depleted T cells, or PBMCs.

This clone was counted a single time. Recruited during active infection, patients (from Seattle) were subsequently followed longitudinally. Germline CDR1 and CDR2: SGHTA and FQGNSA. With 3 bases removed from V and 9 bases from J, the gap between germline ends came to 12 bases. The CDR3 contains 13 residues. Original processing notes: The assay estimated nucleated cells by amplifying reference gene primers. The data were produced by immunoSEQ multiplex PCR, yet TCRdb's version contains in-frame clones alone and is incomplete. V and J calls and clone size are those listed in that table; D and trimming were worked out from the DNA. The table has more than 350,000 clones, roughly 86% seen once; the top ten hold less than 11%.

The sequenced material came from peripheral blood. The chain employs TRBV7-2 and TRBJ2-1; TRBD2 might be the D (6 bases). This TCR derives from a young woman with COVID-19, enrolled during active disease. Here the CDR3 DNA reads TGTGCCAGCAGCTTTCCGACTAGTATTGAGCAGTTCTTC. Translated: CASSFPTSIEQFF.